This is a list of T cell receptor beta chains from one sample in a study of T cells in Graves' hyperthyroidism and ophthalmopathy. TCRdb analysed the multiplex PCR reads with MiXCR anew, one entry per CDR3 protein. The table shows around 350,000 distinct CDR3 sequences, with roughly 25% occurring only once. The sample was blood. These receptors came from a middle-aged man with Graves' hyperthyroidism. Each CDR3 is given with its conserved first and last residue. The order of the fields is CDR3 protein, V gene, J gene.

CDR3 protein: CSVVSEGYNEQFF; V gene: TRBV29-1; J gene: TRBJ2-1
CDR3 protein: CASSHGDSNQPQHF; V gene: TRBV6-1; J gene: TRBJ1-5
CDR3 protein: CATGKLLFDEQYF; V gene: TRBV15; J gene: TRBJ2-7
CDR3 protein: CASRGSGSPYNEQFF; V gene: TRBV5-1; J gene: TRBJ2-1
CDR3 protein: CSASHSGRAIADTQYF; V gene: TRBV20-1; J gene: TRBJ2-3
CDR3 protein: CASSSGPATNEKLFF; V gene: TRBV7-9; J gene: TRBJ1-4
CDR3 protein: CASSLKADTEAFF; V gene: TRBV12-3/TRBV12-4; J gene: TRBJ1-1
CDR3 protein: CAWSPQLNTEAFF; V gene: TRBV30; J gene: TRBJ1-1
CDR3 protein: CASTPDWGHNEQFF; V gene: TRBV27; J gene: TRBJ2-1
CDR3 protein: CASSPLAGVLNEQSF; V gene: TRBV6-1; J gene: TRBJ2-1
CDR3 protein: CASRQGQASLGYTF; V gene: TRBV6-9; J gene: TRBJ1-2
CDR3 protein: CASRGRDWETQYF; V gene: TRBV28; J gene: TRBJ2-5
CDR3 protein: CASSYQGPNIQYF; V gene: TRBV6-5; J gene: TRBJ2-4
CDR3 protein: CASSQGQETQYF; V gene: TRBV2; J gene: TRBJ2-5
CDR3 protein: CASSPRPGTTNEKLFF; V gene: TRBV27; J gene: TRBJ1-4
CDR3 protein: CASSLGPSARTQYF; V gene: TRBV5-1; J gene: TRBJ2-5
CDR3 protein: CASSYGGHNEKLFF; V gene: TRBV6-2/TRBV6-3; J gene: TRBJ1-4
CDR3 protein: CASSRPPGGNTIYF; V gene: TRBV28; J gene: TRBJ1-3
CDR3 protein: CASRRGAGEHGELFF; V gene: TRBV11-2; J gene: TRBJ2-2
CDR3 protein: CASSLAGRSGEKLFF; V gene: TRBV7-9; J gene: TRBJ1-4
CDR3 protein: CASSLAASFGNEQFF; V gene: TRBV7-8; J gene: TRBJ2-1
CDR3 protein: CASSIQGVMDEQYF; V gene: TRBV19; J gene: TRBJ2-7